This T cell receptor beta chain was sequenced during a study of graft-versus-host responses after intestinal transplantation. Overall study context: Anti-thymocyte globulin induction was given to all recipients, followed by tacrolimus and steroids for around three years. Whole-study results and caveats: The presence of high graft-versus-host to host-versus-graft clonal ratios in allografts characterized patients with graft-donor T cell macrochimerism. Some GvH clones were seen earlier in gut or blood, suggesting intestinal origin. Early post-transplant HvG declines showed an association with peak circulating GvH clone levels.

Remarks on this clone: The target antigen is unknown.

CDR1 LGHNA and CDR2 YNFKEQ come from the germline V gene. The V segment lost 4 bases and the J segment 1 base; nucleotides outside the gene matches: 4. The CDR3 runs to 15 residues. Only in-frame clones appear in the TCRdb table, and some are missing; sequencing was by immunoSEQ multiplex PCR. The sample includes 77,000 or so clones, roughly 94% of them seen just once. The clonotype comes from a human donor who received an intestinal transplant. Material: unstimulated CD8+ T cells sorted from spleen or lymph node cells, obtained before intestinal transplant. V and J are TRBV4-2 and TRBJ1-1; 9 bases are a match to TRBD1. The DNA of the CDR3 is TGTGCCAGCAGCCCTACAGGGGGCGGGAACACTGAAGCTTTCTTT. It encodes CASSPTGGGNTEAFF.